This TCR beta chain stems from a study of CD8 T cells in Susac syndrome. A quantity of roughly 0.5 to 1 ug RNA underwent reverse transcription using random hexamers. TCR beta CDR3 was amplified by immunoSEQ covering 54 Vbeta and 13 Jbeta. TCRdb used MiXCR to reprocess the immunoSEQ multiplex PCR reads, holding one entry per CDR3 protein. The sample shows 50,000 to 60,000 distinct CDR3 sequences, approximately 90% of them seen only once. The sequencing sample was made of CD8+ T cells from PBMCs. The TCR originated in a human donor in good health.

DNA of the CDR3: TGTGCCAGCAGTTACCCCGATGGATACATCTCGTCCTACAATGAGCAGTTCTTC. It encodes CASSYPDGYISSYNEQFF. The chain links TRBV6-2 or TRBV6-3 to TRBJ2-1; D not resolved. Germline CDR1 is MNHEY and CDR2 is SVGEGT. Trimming cost V 2 bases and J 1 base, with 18 bases left between them. This CDR3 is 18 amino acids long.